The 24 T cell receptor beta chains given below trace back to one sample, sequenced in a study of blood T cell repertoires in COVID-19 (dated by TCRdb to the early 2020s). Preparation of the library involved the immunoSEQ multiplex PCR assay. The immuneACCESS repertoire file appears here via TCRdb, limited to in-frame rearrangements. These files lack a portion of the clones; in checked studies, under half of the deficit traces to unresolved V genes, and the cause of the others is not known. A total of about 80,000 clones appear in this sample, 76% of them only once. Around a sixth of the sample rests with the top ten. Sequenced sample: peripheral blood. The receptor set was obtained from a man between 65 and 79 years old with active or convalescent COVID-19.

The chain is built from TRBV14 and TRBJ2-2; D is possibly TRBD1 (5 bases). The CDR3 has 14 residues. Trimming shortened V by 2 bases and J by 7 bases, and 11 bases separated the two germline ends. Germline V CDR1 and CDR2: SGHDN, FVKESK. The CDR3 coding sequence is TGTGCCAGCAGCCAACAAAGCCAGGGCGGGGAGCTGTTTTTT. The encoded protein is CASSQQSQGGELFF.

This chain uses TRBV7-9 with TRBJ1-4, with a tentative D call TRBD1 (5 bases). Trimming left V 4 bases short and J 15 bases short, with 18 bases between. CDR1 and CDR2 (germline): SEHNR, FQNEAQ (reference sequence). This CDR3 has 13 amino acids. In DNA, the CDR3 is TGTGCCAGCAGCTCGACCCCGGACATGATCTTGTTTTTT. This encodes CASSSTPDMILFF.

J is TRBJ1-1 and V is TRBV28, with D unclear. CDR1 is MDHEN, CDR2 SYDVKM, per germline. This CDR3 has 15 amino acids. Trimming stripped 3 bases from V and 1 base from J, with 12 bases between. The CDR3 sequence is CASSFLSGSNTEAFF. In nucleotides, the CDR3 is TGTGCCAGCAGTTTTCTTTCGGGGTCGAACACTGAAGCTTTCTTT.

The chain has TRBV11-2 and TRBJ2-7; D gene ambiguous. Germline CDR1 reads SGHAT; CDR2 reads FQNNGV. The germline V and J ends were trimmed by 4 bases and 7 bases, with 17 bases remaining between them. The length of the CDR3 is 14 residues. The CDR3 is CASSSLGPLMEQYF. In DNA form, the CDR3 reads TGTGCCAGCAGCTCCCTAGGTCCCCTCATGGAGCAGTACTTC.

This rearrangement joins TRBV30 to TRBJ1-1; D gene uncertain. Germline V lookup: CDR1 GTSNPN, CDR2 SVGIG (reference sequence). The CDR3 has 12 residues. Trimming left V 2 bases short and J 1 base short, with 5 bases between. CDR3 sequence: CAWSTQNTEAFF. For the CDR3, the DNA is TGTGCCTGGAGTACTCAGAACACTGAAGCTTTCTTT.

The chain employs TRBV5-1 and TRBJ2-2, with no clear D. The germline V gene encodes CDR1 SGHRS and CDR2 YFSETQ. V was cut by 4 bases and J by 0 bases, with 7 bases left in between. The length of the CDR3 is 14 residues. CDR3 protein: CASSPSANTGELFF. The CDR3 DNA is TGCGCCAGCAGCCCCTCAGCGAACACCGGGGAGCTGTTTTTT.

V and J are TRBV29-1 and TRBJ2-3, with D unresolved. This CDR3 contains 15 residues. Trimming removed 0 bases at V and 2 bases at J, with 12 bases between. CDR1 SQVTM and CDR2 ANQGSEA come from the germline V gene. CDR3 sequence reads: CSVEDPRLLTDTQYF. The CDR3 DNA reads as TGCAGCGTTGAAGATCCGAGACTGCTCACAGATACGCAGTATTTT.

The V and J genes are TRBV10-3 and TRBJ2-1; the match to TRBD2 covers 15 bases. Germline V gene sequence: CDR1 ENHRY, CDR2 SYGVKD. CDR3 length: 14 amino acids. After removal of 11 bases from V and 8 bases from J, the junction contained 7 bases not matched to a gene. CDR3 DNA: TGTGCCGTTGGACTAGCGGGGGGGATCGATGAGCAGTTCTTC. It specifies CAVGLAGGIDEQFF.

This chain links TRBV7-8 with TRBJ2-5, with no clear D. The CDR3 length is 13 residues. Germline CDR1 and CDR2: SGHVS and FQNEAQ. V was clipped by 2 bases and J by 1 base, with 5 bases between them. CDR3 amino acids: CASSLSFQETQYF. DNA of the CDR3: TGTGCCAGCAGCTTAAGCTTCCAAGAGACCCAGTACTTC.

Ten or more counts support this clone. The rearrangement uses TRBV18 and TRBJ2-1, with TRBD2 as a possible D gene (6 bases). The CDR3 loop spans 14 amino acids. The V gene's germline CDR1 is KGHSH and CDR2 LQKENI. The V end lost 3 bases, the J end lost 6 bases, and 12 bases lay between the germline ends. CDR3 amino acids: CASSPPSEVNEQFF. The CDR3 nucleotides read TGTGCCAGCTCACCTCCTAGCGAGGTCAATGAGCAGTTCTTC.

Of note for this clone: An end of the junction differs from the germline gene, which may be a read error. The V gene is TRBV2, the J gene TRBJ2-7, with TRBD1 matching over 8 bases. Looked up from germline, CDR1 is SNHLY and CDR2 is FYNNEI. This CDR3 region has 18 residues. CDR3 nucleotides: TGTGCCAGCAGCGAAGGTGGTTCGGCAGGGGGCGCGGTCTACGAGCAGTACTTC. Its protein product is CASSEGGSAGGAVYEQYF.

This CDR3 is CSTGREGFEAFF. DNA of the CDR3: TGCAGCACCGGCCGGGAAGGGTTTGAAGCTTTCTTT. V gene TRBV29-1 combines with J gene TRBJ1-1; D gene ambiguous. The germline gives CDR1 SQVTM, CDR2 ANQGSEA. The CDR3 extends over 12 amino acids. V was pared by 8 bases and J by 7 bases, with 17 bases between. Full variable domain (outside the CDR3, taken from reference TRBV29-1 and TRBJ1-1): SAVISQKPSRDICQRGTSLTIQCQVDSQVTMMFWYRQQPGQSLTLIATANQGSEATYESGFVIDKFPISRPNLTFSTLTVSNMSPEDSSIYLCSTGREGFEAFFGQGTRLTVV.

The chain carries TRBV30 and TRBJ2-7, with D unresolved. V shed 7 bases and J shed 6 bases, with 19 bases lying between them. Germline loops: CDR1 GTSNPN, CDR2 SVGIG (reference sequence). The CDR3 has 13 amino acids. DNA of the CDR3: TGTGCCTATCTATCGGTACCAGGTCTCGAGCAGTACTTC. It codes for CAYLSVPGLEQYF.

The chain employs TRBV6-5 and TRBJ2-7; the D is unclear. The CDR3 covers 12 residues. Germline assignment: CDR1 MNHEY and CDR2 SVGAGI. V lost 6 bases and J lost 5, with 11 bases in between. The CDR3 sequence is CASSSLLDEQYF. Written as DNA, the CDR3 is TGTGCCAGCAGCTCATTACTTGACGAGCAGTACTTC.

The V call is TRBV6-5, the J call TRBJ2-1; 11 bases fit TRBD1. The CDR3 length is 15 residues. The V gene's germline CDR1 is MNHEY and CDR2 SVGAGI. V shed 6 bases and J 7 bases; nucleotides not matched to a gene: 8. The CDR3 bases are TGTGCCAGCAGGGCAGGACAGGGGGCGGATAATGAGCAGTTCTTC. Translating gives CASRAGQGADNEQFF.

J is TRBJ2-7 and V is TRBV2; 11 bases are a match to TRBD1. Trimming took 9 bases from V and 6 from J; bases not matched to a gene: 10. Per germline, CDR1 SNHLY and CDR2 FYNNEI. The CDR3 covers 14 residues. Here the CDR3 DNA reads TGTGCCAGGGCCCCGGGACAGGGGGTTTCCGAGCAGTACTTC. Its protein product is CARAPGQGVSEQYF.

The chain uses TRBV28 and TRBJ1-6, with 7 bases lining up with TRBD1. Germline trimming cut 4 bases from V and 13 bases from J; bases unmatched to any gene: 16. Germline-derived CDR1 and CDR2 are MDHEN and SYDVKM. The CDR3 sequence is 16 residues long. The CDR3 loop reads CASSSPKQGTLSPLHF. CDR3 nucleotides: TGTGCCAGCAGTTCCCCGAAACAGGGGACTCTCTCCCCCCTCCACTTT.

This CDR3 is CASGIGRDSVTYEQYF. CDR3 in DNA: TGTGCTAGTGGTATCGGCCGGGACAGCGTTACCTACGAGCAGTACTTC. The rearrangement links TRBV12-5 to TRBJ2-7; 7 bases align to TRBD1. The CDR3 contains 16 residues. The V gene end was trimmed by 5 bases and the J gene end by 2 bases; junction bases not matched to a gene: 12. In germline, CDR1 is LGHNT, CDR2 FRNRAP.

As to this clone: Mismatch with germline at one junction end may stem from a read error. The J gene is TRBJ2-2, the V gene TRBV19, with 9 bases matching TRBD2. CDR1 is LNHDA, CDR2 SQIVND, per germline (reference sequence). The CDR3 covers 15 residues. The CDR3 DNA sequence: TGTGCCAGTAGAATAGCGGGGGTTAACACCGGGGAGCTGTTTTTT. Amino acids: CASRIAGVNTGELFF. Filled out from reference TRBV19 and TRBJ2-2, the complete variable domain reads DGGITQSPKYLFRKEGQNVTLSCEQNLNHDAMYWYRQDPGQGLRLIYYSQIVNDFQKGDIAEGYSVSREKKESFPLTVTSAQKNPTAFYLCASRIAGVNTGELFFGEGSRLTVL.

CDR3 sequence (DNA): TGTGCCAGCAGATCGTCCCTGCAGGGGGCAAAAGGAAACACCATATATTTT. Translating it yields CASRSSLQGAKGNTIYF. The chain employs TRBV7-9 and TRBJ1-3, with 8 bases aligning to TRBD1. Unmatched junction bases numbered 14, after V lost 6 bases and J lost 4 bases. CDR1 and CDR2 (germline): SEHNR, FQNEAQ (reference sequence). The CDR3 is 17 residues long.

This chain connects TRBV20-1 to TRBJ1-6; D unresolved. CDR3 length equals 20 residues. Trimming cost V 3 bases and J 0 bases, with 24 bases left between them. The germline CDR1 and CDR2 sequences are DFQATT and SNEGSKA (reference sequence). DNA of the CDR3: TGCAGTGCTAGTCCGCCCGTGCAGAACGGGGTTAGCTCCTATAATTCACCCCTCCACTTT. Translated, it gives CSASPPVQNGVSSYNSPLHF.

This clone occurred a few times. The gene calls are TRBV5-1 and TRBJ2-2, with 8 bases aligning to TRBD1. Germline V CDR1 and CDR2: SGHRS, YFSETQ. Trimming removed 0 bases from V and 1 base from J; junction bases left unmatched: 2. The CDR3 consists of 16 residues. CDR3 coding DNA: TGCGCCAGCAGCTTGGGGGACAGGAGGAACACCGGGGAGCTGTTTTTT. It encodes CASSLGDRRNTGELFF.

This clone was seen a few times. The CDR3: CASSVQGGQPQHF. Here the CDR3 DNA reads TGTGCCAGCAGCGTACAGGGGGGACAGCCCCAGCATTTT. The rearrangement links TRBV7-2 to TRBJ1-5; 8 nucleotides align to TRBD1. This CDR3 has 13 amino acids. Looked up from germline, CDR1 is SGHTA and CDR2 is FQGNSA. V was clipped by 5 bases and J by 7 bases; unmatched bases: 4.

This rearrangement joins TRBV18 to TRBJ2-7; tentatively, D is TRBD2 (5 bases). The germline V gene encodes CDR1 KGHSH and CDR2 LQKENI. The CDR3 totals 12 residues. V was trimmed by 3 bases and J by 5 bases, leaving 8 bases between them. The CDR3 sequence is CASSPQRDEQYF. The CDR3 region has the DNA TGTGCCAGCTCACCTCAGAGGGACGAGCAGTACTTC.